The 15 T cell receptor beta chains below were found in one sample sequenced in a study of blood T cell repertoires in COVID-19. TCRdb's copy holds only in-frame clones and misses some; the assay was immunoSEQ multiplex PCR. The data show roughly 80,000 clones, around four fifths seen once. The sequenced sample was peripheral blood. The receptors were gathered from a human donor in a cohort sampled during active COVID-19.

The gene calls are TRBV19 and TRBJ2-3; 11 bases map to TRBD1. V was pared by 6 bases and J by 4 bases, with 3 bases of the junction left unmatched. This CDR3 spans 14 amino acids. The V gene's germline CDR1 is LNHDA and CDR2 SQIVND (reference sequence). CDR3 sequence (DNA): TGTGCCAGTAGGAGGGGACAGGGGGCAGATACGCAGTATTTT. Its protein product is CASRRGQGADTQYF.

The chain joins TRBV9 to TRBJ2-6, with TRBD1 matching 9 bases. Trimming took 0 bases from V and 3 from J; bases not matched to a gene: 4. Germline CDR1 reads SGDLS; CDR2 reads YYNGEE. The CDR3 length is 17 residues. The DNA of the CDR3 is TGTGCCAGCAGCGTAGGACAGGGGGTCTATGGGGCCAACGTCCTGACTTTC. Its protein product is CASSVGQGVYGANVLTF. Drawing the rest from reference TRBV9 and TRBJ2-6, the complete variable domain is DSGVTQTPKHLITATGQRVTLRCSPRSGDLSVYWYQQSLDQGLQFLIQYYNGEERAKGNILERFSAQQFPDLHSELNLSSLELGDSALYFCASSVGQGVYGANVLTFGAGSRLTVL.

The chain is built from TRBV3-1 (or the pseudogene TRBV3-2) and TRBJ1-2; 12 nucleotides match TRBD1. The germline gives CDR1 LGHDT, CDR2 YNNKEL (reference sequence). The V segment lost 3 bases and the J segment 4 bases; nucleotides outside the gene matches: 15. This CDR3 region has 19 residues. CDR3 protein: CASSQFPPGQGARPYGYTF. The DNA for the CDR3 is TGTGCCAGCAGCCAGTTTCCTCCGGGACAGGGGGCCCGACCCTATGGCTACACCTTC.

The V gene is TRBV3-1 (or the pseudogene TRBV3-2), the J gene TRBJ2-1, with D tentatively TRBD2 (5 bases). Trimming cost V 4 bases and J 2 bases, with 9 bases left between them. CDR1 is LGHDT, CDR2 YNNKEL, per germline (reference sequence). This CDR3 is 14 amino acids long. Here the CDR3 reads CASSLRDAYNEQFF. CDR3 bases: TGTGCCAGCAGCCTCCGGGATGCCTACAATGAGCAGTTCTTC.

The V gene is TRBV19, the J gene TRBJ2-7; 12 bases fit TRBD2. Germline V gives CDR1 LNHDA, CDR2 SQIVND (reference sequence). Losses at the gene ends were 4 bases for V and 2 bases for J; bases not matched to a gene: 6. The CDR3 extends over 16 amino acids. Here the CDR3 reads CASSTQRTSGAYEQYF. CDR3 bases: TGTGCCAGTAGTACGCAAAGGACTAGCGGGGCCTACGAGCAGTACTTC.

The chain joins TRBV30 to TRBJ2-3; D call uncertain. Germline loops: CDR1 GTSNPN, CDR2 SVGIG (reference sequence). The CDR3 spans 12 residues. V was clipped by 2 bases and J by 6 bases, with 9 bases between them. In DNA form, the CDR3 reads TGTGCCTGGAGTCCCCGCGCGGATACGCAGTATTTT. This sequence encodes CAWSPRADTQYF.

The chain recombines TRBV7-2 with TRBJ2-1; 8 bases agree with TRBD2. The junction had 9 bases not matched to a gene; V was cut back by 6 bases and J by 5 bases. The V gene's germline CDR1 is SGHTA and CDR2 FQGNSA. CDR3 size: 15 residues. In nucleotides, the CDR3 is TGTGCCAGCAGACGTCGCGGGGGGTTTAACAATGAGCAGTTCTTC. The encoded protein is CASRRRGGFNNEQFF.

This chain links TRBV18 with TRBJ1-2; tentatively, D is TRBD1 (6 bases). The V and J ends lost 6 bases and 2 bases respectively, with 19 bases between them. This CDR3 has 16 amino acids. Germline-derived CDR1 and CDR2 are KGHSH and LQKENI. The DNA for the CDR3 is TGTGCCAGCTCGTATGGGGGCCTGGGAGCCAACTATGGCTACACCTTC. Amino acids: CASSYGGLGANYGYTF. The full variable domain, completed using reference TRBV18 and TRBJ1-2, is NAGVMQNPRHLVRRRGQEARLRCSPMKGHSHVYWYRQLPEEGLKFMVYLQKENIIDESGMPKERFSAEFPKEGPSILRIQQVVRGDSAAYFCASSYGGLGANYGYTFGSGTRLTVV.

This chain connects TRBV5-6 to TRBJ2-5; TRBD2 might be the D (5 bases). The CDR3 is 15 amino acids. The V end was cut by 3 bases, the J end by 1 base, with 13 bases between. Germline lookup yields CDR1 SGHDT and CDR2 YYEEEE. CDR3 residues: CASSSRDTSQETQYF. DNA for the CDR3: TGTGCCAGCAGCTCCAGAGATACTAGCCAAGAGACCCAGTACTTC.

V usage is TRBV2 and J usage is TRBJ2-7; 9 bases agree with TRBD2. V shed 1 base, J shed 2 bases, and the junction held 12 bases outside the gene matches. Germline values: CDR1 SNHLY, CDR2 FYNNEI. This CDR3 is 18 amino acids long. This CDR3 reads CASSEEGQRGVQAYEQYF. The CDR3 nucleotides are TGTGCCAGCAGTGAAGAAGGGCAGCGGGGGGTCCAAGCCTACGAGCAGTACTTC.

The gene calls are TRBV5-4 and TRBJ2-1, with 9 bases matching TRBD1. The CDR3 contains 16 residues. V trimming: 0 bases; J trimming: 6 bases; junction bases outside the gene matches: 7. Looked up from germline, CDR1 is SGHNT and CDR2 is YYREEE (reference sequence). The CDR3 here is CASSLARTGAANEQFF. CDR3 nucleotide sequence: TGTGCCAGCAGCTTGGCCAGGACAGGGGCGGCCAATGAGCAGTTCTTC. Combining the CDR3 with reference TRBV5-4 and TRBJ2-1 gives the whole variable domain ETGVTQSPTHLIKTRGQQVTLRCSSQSGHNTVSWYQQALGQGPQFIFQYYREEENGRGNFPPRFSGLQFPNYSSELNVNALELDDSALYLCASSLARTGAANEQFFGPGTRLTVL.

V is TRBV18 and J is TRBJ2-7, with TRBD2 matching over 10 bases. Unmatched junction bases numbered 8, after V lost 4 bases and J lost 2 bases. The CDR3 is 16 residues long. CDR1 is KGHSH, CDR2 LQKENI, per germline. CDR3 sequence (DNA): TGTGCCAGCTCACAAATAGCGGGGGGACCTACCTACGAGCAGTACTTC. Translated, it gives CASSQIAGGPTYEQYF.

This chain uses TRBV7-9 with TRBJ2-2; 12 nucleotides align to TRBD2. J lost 0 bases, V lost 5 bases, and 4 bases had no gene match. CDR3 length: 17 amino acids. Germline V CDR1 and CDR2: SEHNR, FQNEAQ (reference sequence). The CDR3, as DNA: TGTGCCAGCAGCCTGACTAGCGGGGGCCCGAACACCGGGGAGCTGTTTTTT. This translates into CASSLTSGGPNTGELFF. Variable domain in full (rest from reference TRBV7-9 and TRBJ2-2): DTGVSQNPRHKITKRGQNVTFRCDPISEHNRLYWYRQTLGQGPEFLTYFQNEAQLEKSRLLSDRFSAERPKGSFSTLEIQRTEQGDSAMYLCASSLTSGGPNTGELFFGEGSRLTVL.

The rearrangement links TRBV6-6 to TRBJ1-2; maybe TRBD1 (6 bases). V lost 7 bases and J 4 bases, leaving 19 bases between the germline ends. This CDR3 is built from 15 residues. CDR1 MNHNY and CDR2 SVGAGI come from the germline V gene (reference sequence). For the CDR3, the DNA is TGTGCCAGCAAGGGGGGGTTTGACGGCCTCTATGGCTACACCTTC. Translated: CASKGGFDGLYGYTF.

V usage is TRBV29-1 and J usage is TRBJ2-7; 12 bases align to TRBD1. CDR1 is SQVTM and CDR2 is ANQGSEA in the germline V gene. This CDR3 contains 13 residues. J was trimmed by 9 bases and V by 3 bases; bases with no gene match: 6. CDR3 protein: CSVDRGTGGVQYF. CDR3 sequence (DNA): TGCAGCGTTGACCGTGGGACAGGGGGCGTGCAGTACTTC.